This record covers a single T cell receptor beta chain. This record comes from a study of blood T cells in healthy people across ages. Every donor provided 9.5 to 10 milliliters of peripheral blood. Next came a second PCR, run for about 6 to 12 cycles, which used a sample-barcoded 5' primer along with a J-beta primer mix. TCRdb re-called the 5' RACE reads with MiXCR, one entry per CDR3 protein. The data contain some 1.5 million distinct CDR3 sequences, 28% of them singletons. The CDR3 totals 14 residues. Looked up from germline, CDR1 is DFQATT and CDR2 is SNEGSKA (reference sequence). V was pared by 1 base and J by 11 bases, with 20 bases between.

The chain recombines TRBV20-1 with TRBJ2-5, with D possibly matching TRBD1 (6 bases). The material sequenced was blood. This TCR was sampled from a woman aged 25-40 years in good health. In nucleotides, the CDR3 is TGCAGTGCTAGAGCAGGGGCAGGGTTGGATGAGCAGTACTTC. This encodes CSARAGAGLDEQYF.